The entry below describes one T cell receptor (beta chain). The repertoire was sequenced with immunoSEQ multiplex PCR; TCRdb's copy has only in-frame clones and lacks some. The data show approximately 100,000 clones, less than 90% seen once. The data were obtained in a study of cytomegalovirus exposure and HLA in healthy donors. The sample consisted of PBMCs. The sequence was collected from a man younger than 30 in good health and CMV-seropositive.

This CDR3 is CASRPLAGVGYEQYF. CDR3 DNA: TGTGCCAGCAGGCCTCTAGCGGGAGTGGGCTACGAGCAGTACTTC. This chain links TRBV28 with TRBJ2-7; 10 positions match TRBD2. Unmatched junction bases numbered 8, after V lost 6 bases and J lost 3 bases. Germline V gene sequence: CDR1 MDHEN, CDR2 SYDVKM. This CDR3 spans 15 amino acids. Filled out from reference TRBV28 and TRBJ2-7, the complete variable domain reads DVKVTQSSRYLVKRTGEKVFLECVQDMDHENMFWYRQDPGLGLRLIYFSYDVKMKEKGDIPEGYSVSREKKERFSLILESASTNQTSMYLCASRPLAGVGYEQYFGPGTRLTVT.